The clone carrying this TCR beta chain has more than one count but fewer than ten. Its matching antigen is unknown. TCRdb's copy holds only in-frame clones and misses some; the assay was immunoSEQ multiplex PCR. Altogether 300 to 500 clones are present, less than 70% being singletons, with the ten largest covering 45%. Genomic DNA was extracted directly from bulk pancreas tissue without T cell sorting. This sample is part of a study of immune characteristics of hereditary and idiopathic chronic pancreatitis. Findings of the study overall: Chronic pancreatitis from alcohol use was left out of the study. Vbeta-Jbeta usage, including TRBV10, TRBV19, TRBV23 and TRBV5, differed by pancreatitis type.

Trimming removed 3 bases from V and 6 bases from J; junction bases left unmatched: 5. The CDR3 has 15 amino acids. CDR1 is MNHNS and CDR2 is SASEGT in the germline V gene. The sequence was collected from a human donor who was a deceased organ donor serving as a healthy control. The V call is TRBV6-1, the J call TRBJ1-5, with 10 bases fitting TRBD1. Specimen: pancreas tissue. CDR3 in amino acids: CASSDRDRGRQPQHF. CDR3 coding DNA: TGTGCCAGCAGTGACCGGGACAGGGGTCGTCAGCCCCAGCATTTT.